Each of the 18 T cell receptor beta chains below was sequenced from the same sample in a study of CD4+ T cells in melanoma (dated by TCRdb to the early 2020s). Libraries came from the immunoSEQ multiplex PCR assay. In its TCRdb copy, this immuneACCESS table keeps in-frame sequences only and misses some clones. Where compared with another copy, unresolved V genes explain less than half of these, and the others have no known cause. The table for this sample lists 110,000 to 150,000 clones; over 90% of them were counted only once. The top ten constitute less than 2% of the sample. These TCRs come from a human donor with melanoma.

V usage is TRBV7-8 and J usage is TRBJ1-2, with a tentative D call TRBD1 (5 bases). The CDR3 runs to 15 residues. Trimming took 5 bases from V and 6 from J, leaving 19 bases between them. Germline CDR1 reads SGHVS; CDR2 reads FQNEAQ. The CDR3 region has the DNA TGTGCCAGCAGCCCAGAACCGGGACGGCCTGATGGCTACACCTTC. Its protein is CASSPEPGRPDGYTF.

DNA of the CDR3: TGTGCCATCCCCGCCCCACCCGCGGGAGATACGCAGTATTTT. Amino acid sequence: CAIPAPPAGDTQYF. The chain is built from TRBV6-1 and TRBJ2-3, with a tentative D call TRBD2 (5 bases). The V end was cut by 10 bases, the J end by 5 bases, with 19 bases between. Germline CDR1 is MNHNS and CDR2 is SASEGT. This CDR3 comprises 14 residues.

The genes are TRBV7-3 and TRBJ2-1, with TRBD2 matching over 9 bases. Germline CDR1 is SGHTA and CDR2 is FQGTGA. This CDR3 has 16 amino acids. Unmatched junction bases numbered 7, after V lost 0 bases and J lost 7 bases. As DNA, the CDR3 is TGTGCCAGCAGCTTAACGAGGGCGGGGGGGCTAAATGAGCAGTTCTTC. Translation: CASSLTRAGGLNEQFF.

The chain employs TRBV14 and TRBJ2-7; weak D call: TRBD1 (6 bases). Germline CDR1 and CDR2: SGHDN and FVKESK. V was pared by 4 bases and J by 2 bases, with 12 bases between. The CDR3 is 14 amino acids. CDR3 sequence: CASSLQGIAYEQYF. In DNA form, the CDR3 reads TGTGCCAGCAGCCTGCAGGGGATCGCCTACGAGCAGTACTTC. Based on the CDR3 plus reference TRBV14 and TRBJ2-7, the full variable domain is EAGVTQFPSHSVIEKGQTVTLRCDPISGHDNLYWYRRVMGKEIKFLLHFVKESKQDESGMPNNRFLAERTGGTYSTLKVQPAELEDSGVYFCASSLQGIAYEQYFGPGTRLTVT.

In its sample, this clone was seen once. CDR3 DNA sequence: TGTGCCAGCAGCTTGGGACAGGTGAATTCACCCCTCCACTTT. Its translation is CASSLGQVNSPLHF. This sequence joins TRBV11-3 and TRBJ1-6, with 8 bases that match TRBD1. This CDR3 has 14 residues. J was trimmed by 7 bases and V by 3 bases; bases with no gene match: 2. CDR1 and CDR2 (germline): SGHNT, YENEEA.

This chain connects TRBV18 to TRBJ1-6; possible D gene TRBD1, 6 bases. Trimming left V 5 bases short and J 5 bases short, with 13 bases between. The V gene's germline CDR1 is KGHSH and CDR2 LQKENI. This CDR3 is 15 amino acids long. The CDR3 DNA follows: TGTGCCAGCTCAGTCGAGAGGACAGATAATTCACCCCTCCACTTT. Its translation is CASSVERTDNSPLHF.

This clone appeared once. This sequence joins TRBV7-2 and TRBJ1-6, with D tentatively TRBD1 (6 bases). Germline CDR1 is SGHTA and CDR2 is FQGNSA. V was trimmed by 5 bases and J by 9 bases, leaving 20 bases between them. This CDR3 region has 16 residues. The CDR3 here is CASSLSPSGGGSPLHF. The CDR3 DNA reads TGTGCCAGCAGCCTTAGCCCGTCGGGGGGCGGTTCACCCCTCCACTTT.

The chain uses TRBV9 and TRBJ1-5; unclear D gene. Germline loops: CDR1 SGDLS, CDR2 YYNGEE. The V gene lost 3 bases and the J gene lost 9 bases, with 19 bases spanning the gap. This CDR3 region has 15 residues. The CDR3 reads CASSATPDGPSPQHF. The CDR3 region has the DNA TGTGCCAGCAGCGCCACCCCGGACGGGCCGTCGCCCCAGCATTTT.

This chain joins TRBV19 and TRBJ2-1; D call uncertain. The V and J ends lost 7 bases and 0 bases respectively, with 10 bases between them. Germline loops: CDR1 LNHDA, CDR2 SQIVND (reference sequence). The CDR3 sequence is 14 residues long. CDR3 amino acids: CASKSRGSYNEQFF. DNA for the CDR3: TGTGCCAGTAAGTCGCGCGGCTCCTACAATGAGCAGTTCTTC.

The V call is TRBV2, the J call TRBJ2-1; TRBD2 aligns across 9 bases. Germline CDR1 and CDR2: SNHLY and FYNNEI. V was pared by 7 bases and J by 6 bases, with 7 bases of the junction left unmatched. The CDR3 contains 14 residues. CDR3: CASKKAGGLNEQFF. The CDR3 DNA reads TGTGCCAGCAAGAAAGCGGGGGGCCTCAATGAGCAGTTCTTC.

This rearrangement joins TRBV5-1 to TRBJ2-7; a possible D gene is TRBD1 (6 bases). The CDR3 sequence is 16 residues long. Deletions cut 0 bases from V and 3 bases from J, with 16 bases between. Germline values: CDR1 SGHRS, CDR2 YFSETQ. The CDR3 region is CASSLDPGAIVYEQYF. In nucleotides, the CDR3 is TGCGCCAGCAGCTTGGATCCAGGGGCGATTGTCTACGAGCAGTACTTC.

The gene calls are TRBV10-2 and TRBJ1-2, with D uncertain. CDR1 and CDR2 from the germline V gene are WSHSY and SAAADI. This CDR3 contains 14 residues. V was clipped by 0 bases and J by 8 bases, with 13 bases between them. The CDR3 sequence: CASSESSWMGGYTF. The CDR3, as DNA: TGCGCCAGCAGTGAGTCGAGTTGGATGGGGGGCTACACCTTC.

The sample holds a few counts of this clone. This chain uses TRBV7-8 with TRBJ2-7, with D possibly being TRBD1 (6 bases). The V gene lost 5 bases and the J gene lost 4 bases, with 18 bases spanning the gap. Germline CDR1 SGHVS, CDR2 FQNEAQ. This CDR3 spans 15 amino acids. The CDR3 here is CASSGRPGHLYEQYF. The CDR3 bases are TGTGCCAGCAGCGGGCGACCGGGACACCTTTACGAGCAGTACTTC.

The rearrangement joins TRBV4-1 to TRBJ2-7; TRBD2 matches 14 bases. This CDR3 is 16 amino acids long. V lost 1 base, J lost 4 bases, and 3 bases stayed unmatched. CDR1 MGHRA and CDR2 YSYEKL come from the germline V gene. The CDR3 sequence: CASSQGGLAGDYEQYF. For the CDR3, the DNA is TGCGCCAGCAGCCAAGGGGGACTAGCGGGGGATTACGAGCAGTACTTC.

V is TRBV5-4 and J is TRBJ2-7; D might be TRBD1 (6 bases). Germline V CDR1 and CDR2: SGHNT, YYREEE (reference sequence). This CDR3 is 17 amino acids long. Trimming left V 2 bases short and J 3 bases short, with 21 bases between. The CDR3 DNA reads TGTGCCAGCAGCTTAAAACCCGTCCAGGGACAAATCTACGAGCAGTACTTC. Protein product: CASSLKPVQGQIYEQYF.

The chain uses TRBV11-2 and TRBJ2-5; the D gene could be TRBD1 or TRBD2 (5 bases each). The germline V gene has CDR1 SGHAT and CDR2 FQNNGV. The CDR3 contains 16 residues. Between the trimmed V and J ends, which lost 2 bases and 0 bases, there was a span of 13 bases. CDR3 region: CASSLSPGPYQETQYF. The CDR3 coding sequence is TGTGCCAGCAGCTTATCCCCGGGGCCGTACCAAGAGACCCAGTACTTC.

The rearrangement joins TRBV5-4 to TRBJ2-2; 8 positions match TRBD2. V was pared by 4 bases and J by 5 bases, with 10 bases of the junction left unmatched. Germline values: CDR1 SGHNT, CDR2 YYREEE (reference sequence). This CDR3 contains 16 residues. The CDR3 bases are TGTGCCAGCAGCCGGATGGGGACTAGTCGAACCGGGGAGCTGTTTTTT. Encoded protein: CASSRMGTSRTGELFF.

The genes are TRBV30 and TRBJ1-1; no reliable D call. CDR1 is GTSNPN and CDR2 is SVGIG in the germline V gene (reference sequence). The ends were cut back, 3 bases at V and 4 bases at J, with 12 bases in the middle. The CDR3 sequence is 13 residues long. The CDR3 sequence: CAWSREGVTEAFF. The DNA for the CDR3 is TGTGCCTGGAGCCGGGAGGGAGTCACTGAAGCTTTCTTT. Combining the CDR3 with reference TRBV30 and TRBJ1-1 gives the whole variable domain SQTIHQWPATLVQPVGSPLSLECTVEGTSNPNLYWYRQAAGRGLQLLFYSVGIGQISSEVPQNLSASRPQDRQFILSSKKLLLSDSGFYLCAWSREGVTEAFFGQGTRLTVV.